This T cell receptor (beta chain) was recovered during a study of blood T cell repertoires in COVID-19. Study-level background: Collection of acute and convalescent COVID-19 samples took place in the United States, Italy and Spain. The analysed material was cDNA or gDNA that came from T cells, B-cell-depleted T cells, or PBMCs.

Looked up from germline, CDR1 is LNHDA and CDR2 is SQIVND (reference sequence). Trimming left V 4 bases short and J 3 bases short, with 7 bases between. The CDR3 runs 13 residues. The repertoire was sequenced with immunoSEQ multiplex PCR; TCRdb's copy has only in-frame clones and lacks some. The sample holds over 250,000 clones; roughly 92% are singletons and the top ten take about 2.2%. A Seattle source enrolled patients during active infection and followed them longitudinally. The V call is TRBV19, the J call TRBJ2-1; D perhaps matches TRBD1 (6 bases). The specimen sequenced was peripheral blood. The TCR sequence derives from a woman aged 30 to 39 with COVID-19, enrolled during active disease. This CDR3 reads CASSTGVYNEQFF. CDR3 in DNA: TGTGCCAGTAGTACAGGGGTCTACAATGAGCAGTTCTTC.